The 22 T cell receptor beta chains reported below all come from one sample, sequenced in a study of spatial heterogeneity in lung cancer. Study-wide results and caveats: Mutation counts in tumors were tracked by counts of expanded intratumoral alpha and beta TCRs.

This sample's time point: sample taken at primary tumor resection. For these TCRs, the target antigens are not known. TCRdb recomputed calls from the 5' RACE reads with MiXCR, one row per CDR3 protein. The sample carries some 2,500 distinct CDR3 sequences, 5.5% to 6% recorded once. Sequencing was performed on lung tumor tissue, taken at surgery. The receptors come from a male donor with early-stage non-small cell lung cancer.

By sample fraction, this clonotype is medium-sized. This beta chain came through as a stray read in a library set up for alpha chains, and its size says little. For the CDR3, the DNA is TGTGCCAGCAGCGTACGGGACTACGGAGGCTACACCTTC. Translating it yields CASSVRDYGGYTF. The chain is built from TRBV9 and TRBJ1-2; possible D gene TRBD1, 5 bases. The CDR3 has 13 amino acids. Germline CDR1 reads SGDLS; CDR2 reads YYNGEE. The V end lost 1 base, the J end lost 8 bases, and 12 bases lay between the germline ends.

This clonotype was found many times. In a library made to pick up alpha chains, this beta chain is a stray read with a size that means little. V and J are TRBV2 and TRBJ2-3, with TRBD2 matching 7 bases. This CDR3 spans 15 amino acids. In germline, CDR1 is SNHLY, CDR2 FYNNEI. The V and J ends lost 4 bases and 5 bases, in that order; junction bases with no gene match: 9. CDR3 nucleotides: TGTGCCAGCAGTGGTAATGGGGGAGGGCAAGATACGCAGTATTTT. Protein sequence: CASSGNGGGQDTQYF.

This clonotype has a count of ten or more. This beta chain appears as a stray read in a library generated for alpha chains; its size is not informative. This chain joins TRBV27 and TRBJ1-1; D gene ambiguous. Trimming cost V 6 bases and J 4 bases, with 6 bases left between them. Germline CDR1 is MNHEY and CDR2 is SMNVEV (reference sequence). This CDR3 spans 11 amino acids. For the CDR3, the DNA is TGTGCCAGCAGCTTTGGCACTGAAGCTTTCTTT. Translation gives CASSFGTEAFF.

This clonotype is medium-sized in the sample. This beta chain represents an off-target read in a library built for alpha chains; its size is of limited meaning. CDR3 sequence: CATSRQFGQANTEAFF. In DNA, the CDR3 is TGTGCCACCAGCAGGCAATTCGGACAGGCGAACACTGAAGCTTTCTTT. This chain joins TRBV15 and TRBJ1-1; 7 positions match TRBD1. J was trimmed by 1 base and V by 3 bases; bases with no gene match: 8. Germline lookup yields CDR1 LNHNV and CDR2 YYDKDF (reference sequence). The CDR3 covers 16 residues.

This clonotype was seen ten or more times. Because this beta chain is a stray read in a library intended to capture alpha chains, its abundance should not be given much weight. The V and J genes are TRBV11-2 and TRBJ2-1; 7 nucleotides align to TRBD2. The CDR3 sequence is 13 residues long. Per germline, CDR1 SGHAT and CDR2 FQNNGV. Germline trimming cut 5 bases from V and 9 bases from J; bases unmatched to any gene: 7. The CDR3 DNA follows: TGTGCCAGCAGCAGGACTACTAGCGTTGAGCAGTTCTTC. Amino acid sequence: CASSRTTSVEQFF.

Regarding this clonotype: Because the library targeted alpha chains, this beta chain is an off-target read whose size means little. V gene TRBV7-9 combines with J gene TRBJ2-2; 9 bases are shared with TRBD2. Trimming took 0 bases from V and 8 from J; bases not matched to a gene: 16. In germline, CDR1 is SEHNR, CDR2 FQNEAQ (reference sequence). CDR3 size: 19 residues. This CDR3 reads CASSLALGLAGTPVGELFF. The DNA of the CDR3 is TGTGCCAGCAGCTTAGCTCTCGGGCTAGCGGGGACCCCCGTTGGGGAGCTGTTTTTT. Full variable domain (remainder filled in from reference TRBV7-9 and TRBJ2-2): DTGVSQNPRHKITKRGQNVTFRCDPISEHNRLYWYRQTLGQGPEFLTYFQNEAQLEKSRLLSDRFSAERPKGSFSTLEIQRTEQGDSAMYLCASSLALGLAGTPVGELFFGEGSRLTVL.

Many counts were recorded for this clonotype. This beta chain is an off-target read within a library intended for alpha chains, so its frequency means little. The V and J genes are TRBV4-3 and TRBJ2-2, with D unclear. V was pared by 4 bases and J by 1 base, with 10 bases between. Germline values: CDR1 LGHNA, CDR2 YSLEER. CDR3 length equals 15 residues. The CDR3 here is CASSRRIMNTGELFF. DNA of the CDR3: TGCGCCAGCAGCCGGCGGATTATGAACACCGGGGAGCTGTTTTTT.

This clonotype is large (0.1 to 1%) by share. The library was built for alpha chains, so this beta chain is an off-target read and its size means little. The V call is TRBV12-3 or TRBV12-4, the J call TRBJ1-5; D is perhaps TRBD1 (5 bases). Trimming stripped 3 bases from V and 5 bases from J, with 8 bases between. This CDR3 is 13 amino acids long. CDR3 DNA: TGTGCCAGCAGTTTTACGGGGGATCAGCCCCAGCATTTT. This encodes CASSFTGDQPQHF.

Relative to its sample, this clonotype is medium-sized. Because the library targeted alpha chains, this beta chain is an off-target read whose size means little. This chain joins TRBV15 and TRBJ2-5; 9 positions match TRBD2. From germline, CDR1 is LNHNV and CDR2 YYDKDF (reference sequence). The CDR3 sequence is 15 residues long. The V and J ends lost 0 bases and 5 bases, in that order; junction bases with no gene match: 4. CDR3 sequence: CATSRDLLAGETQYF. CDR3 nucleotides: TGTGCCACCAGCAGAGACTTACTAGCGGGCGAGACCCAGTACTTC.

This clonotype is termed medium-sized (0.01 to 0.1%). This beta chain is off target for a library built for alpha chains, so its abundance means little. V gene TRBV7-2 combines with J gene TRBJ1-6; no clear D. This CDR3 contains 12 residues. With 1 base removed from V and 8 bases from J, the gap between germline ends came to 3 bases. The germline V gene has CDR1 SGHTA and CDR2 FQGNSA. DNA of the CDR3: TGTGCCAGCAGCTTAGACGATTCACCCCTCCACTTT. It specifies CASSLDDSPLHF.

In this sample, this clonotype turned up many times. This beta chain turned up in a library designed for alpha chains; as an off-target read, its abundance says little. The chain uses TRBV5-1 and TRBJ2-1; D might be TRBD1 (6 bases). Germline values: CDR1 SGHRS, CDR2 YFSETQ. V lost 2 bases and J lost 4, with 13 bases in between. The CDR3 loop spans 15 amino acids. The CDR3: CASSLEVQGYNEQFF. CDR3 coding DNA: TGCGCCAGCAGCTTAGAAGTTCAGGGGTACAATGAGCAGTTCTTC.

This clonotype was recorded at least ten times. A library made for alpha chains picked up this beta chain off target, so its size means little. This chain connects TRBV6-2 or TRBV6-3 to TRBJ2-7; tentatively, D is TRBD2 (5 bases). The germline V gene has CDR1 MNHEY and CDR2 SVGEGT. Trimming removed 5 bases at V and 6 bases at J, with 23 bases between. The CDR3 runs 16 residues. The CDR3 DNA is TGTGCCAGCAGTGACCCCTCCGGTCCCCAAGGAGGCGAGCAGTACTTC. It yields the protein CASSDPSGPQGGEQYF.

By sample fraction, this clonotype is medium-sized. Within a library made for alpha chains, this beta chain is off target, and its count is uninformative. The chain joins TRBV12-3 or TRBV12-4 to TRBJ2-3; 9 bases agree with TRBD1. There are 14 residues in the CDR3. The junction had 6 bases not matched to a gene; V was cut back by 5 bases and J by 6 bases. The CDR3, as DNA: TGTGCCAGCAGTCGGGACAGGGATAAGGATACGCAGTATTTT. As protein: CASSRDRDKDTQYF.

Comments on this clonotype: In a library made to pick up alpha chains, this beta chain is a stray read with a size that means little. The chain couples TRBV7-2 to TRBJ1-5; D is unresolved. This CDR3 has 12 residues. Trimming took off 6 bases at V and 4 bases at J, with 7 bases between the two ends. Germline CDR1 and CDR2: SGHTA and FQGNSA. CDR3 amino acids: CASSRENQPQHF. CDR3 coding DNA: TGTGCCAGCAGTAGGGAGAATCAGCCCCAGCATTTT. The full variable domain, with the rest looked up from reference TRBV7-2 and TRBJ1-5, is GAGVSQSPSNKVTEKGKDVELRCDPISGHTALYWYRQSLGQGLEFLIYFQGNSAPDKSGLPSDRFSAERTGGSVSTLTIQRTQQEDSAVYLCASSRENQPQHFGDGTRLSIL.

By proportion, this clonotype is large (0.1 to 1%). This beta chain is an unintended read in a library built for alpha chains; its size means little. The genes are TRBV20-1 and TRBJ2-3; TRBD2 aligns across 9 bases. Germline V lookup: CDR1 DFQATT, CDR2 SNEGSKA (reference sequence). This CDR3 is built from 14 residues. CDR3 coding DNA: TGCAGCCTAGCAGCTAGCGGGGGCACAGATACGCAGTATTTT. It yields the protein CSLAASGGTDTQYF.

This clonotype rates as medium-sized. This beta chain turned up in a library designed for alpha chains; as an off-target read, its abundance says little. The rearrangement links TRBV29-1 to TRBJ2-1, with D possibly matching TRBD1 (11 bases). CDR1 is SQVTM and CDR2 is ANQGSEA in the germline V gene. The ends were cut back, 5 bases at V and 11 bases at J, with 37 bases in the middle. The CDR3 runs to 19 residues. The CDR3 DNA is TGCAGCGTTACCACCGGGACAGGGGGTTACGGGACTAGCGAACTGAAGCAGTTCTTC. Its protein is CSVTTGTGGYGTSELKQFF.

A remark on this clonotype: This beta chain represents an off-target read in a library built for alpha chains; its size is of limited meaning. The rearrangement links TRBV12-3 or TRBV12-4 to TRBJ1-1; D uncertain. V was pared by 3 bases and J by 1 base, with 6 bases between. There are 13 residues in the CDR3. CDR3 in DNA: TGTGCCAGCAGTTTTCGGGCGAACACTGAAGCTTTCTTT. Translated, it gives CASSFRANTEAFF.

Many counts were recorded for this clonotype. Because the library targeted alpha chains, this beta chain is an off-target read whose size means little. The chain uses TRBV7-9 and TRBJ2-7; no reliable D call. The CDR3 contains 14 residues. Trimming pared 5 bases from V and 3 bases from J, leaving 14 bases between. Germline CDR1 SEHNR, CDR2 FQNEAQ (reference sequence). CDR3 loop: CASSPFPAGYEQYF. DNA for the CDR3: TGTGCCAGCAGCCCATTTCCGGCTGGCTACGAGCAGTACTTC.

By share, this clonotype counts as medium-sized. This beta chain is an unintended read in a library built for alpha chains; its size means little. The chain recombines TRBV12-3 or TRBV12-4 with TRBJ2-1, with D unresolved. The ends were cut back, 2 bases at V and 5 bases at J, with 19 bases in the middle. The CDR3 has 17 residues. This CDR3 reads CASSLIPQQYSHNEQFF. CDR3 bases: TGTGCCAGCAGTTTAATCCCCCAACAATACAGTCACAATGAGCAGTTCTTC.

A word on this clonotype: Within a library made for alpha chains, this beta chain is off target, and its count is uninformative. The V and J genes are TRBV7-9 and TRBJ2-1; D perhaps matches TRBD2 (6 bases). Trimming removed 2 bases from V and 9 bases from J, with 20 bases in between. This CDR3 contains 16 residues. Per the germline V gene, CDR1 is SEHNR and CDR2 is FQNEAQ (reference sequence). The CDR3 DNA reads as TGTGCCAGCAGCTTAACGGGGACTCTCGGTAGGGGTGAGCAGTTCTTC. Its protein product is CASSLTGTLGRGEQFF.

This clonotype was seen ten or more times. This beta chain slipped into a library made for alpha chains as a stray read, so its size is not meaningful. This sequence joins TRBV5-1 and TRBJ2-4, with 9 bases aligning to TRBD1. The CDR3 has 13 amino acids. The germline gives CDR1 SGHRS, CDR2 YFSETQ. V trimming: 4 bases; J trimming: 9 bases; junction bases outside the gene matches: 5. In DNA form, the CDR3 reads TGCGCCAGCAGCCTGGGACAGGGAGGCATTCAGTACTTC. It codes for CASSLGQGGIQYF. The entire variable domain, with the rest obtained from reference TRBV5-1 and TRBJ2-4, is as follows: KAGVTQTPRYLIKTRGQQVTLSCSPISGHRSVSWYQQTPGQGLQFLFEYFSETQRNKGNFPGRFSGRQFSNSRSEMNVSTLELGDSALYLCASSLGQGGIQYFGAGTRLSVL.

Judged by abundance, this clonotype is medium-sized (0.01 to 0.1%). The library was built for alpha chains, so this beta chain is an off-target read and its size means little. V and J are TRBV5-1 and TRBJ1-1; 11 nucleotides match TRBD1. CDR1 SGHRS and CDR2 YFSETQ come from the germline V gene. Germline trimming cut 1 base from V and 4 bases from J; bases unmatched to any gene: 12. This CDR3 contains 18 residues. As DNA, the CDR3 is TGCGCCAGCAGCTTGTTGCCAGGACAGGGGGCAAGTAGCACTGAAGCTTTCTTT. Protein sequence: CASSLLPGQGASSTEAFF. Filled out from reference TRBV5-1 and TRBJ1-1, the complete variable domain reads KAGVTQTPRYLIKTRGQQVTLSCSPISGHRSVSWYQQTPGQGLQFLFEYFSETQRNKGNFPGRFSGRQFSNSRSEMNVSTLELGDSALYLCASSLLPGQGASSTEAFFGQGTRLTVV.